The next 4 T cell receptor beta chains were all read from a single sample in a study of PD-1 blockade in mismatch repair-deficient tumors. Measured with immunoSEQ multiplex PCR; TCRdb has only the in-frame clones, and not every one. The sample consists of roughly 40,000 clones, roughly 85% of them appearing once. Sequencing used peripheral blood, obtained about 80 weeks after starting pembrolizumab. Receptors originate from an adult with mismatch repair-deficient cancer.

The chain uses TRBV5-3 and TRBJ1-2, with no clear D. TRBV5-3 is treated as an ORF (open reading frame) with a function not yet certain. V was trimmed by 1 base and J by 0 bases, leaving 7 bases between them. CDR3 size: 14 residues. The CDR3 region is CARSLKGTNYGYTF. In DNA form, the CDR3 reads TGTGCCAGAAGCTTGAAGGGAACTAACTATGGCTACACCTTC.

This chain links TRBV20-1 with TRBJ2-3; D is unclear. The CDR3 is 11 residues long. The germline V and J ends were trimmed by 1 base and 6 bases, with 5 bases remaining between them. Germline CDR1 and CDR2: DFQATT and SNEGSKA (reference sequence). Written as DNA, the CDR3 is TGCAGTGCTAGAGTAGGGGATACGCAGTATTTT. It specifies CSARVGDTQYF.

The gene calls are TRBV10-3 and TRBJ1-2; D unclear. The length of the CDR3 is 12 residues. Trimming stripped 5 bases from V and 9 bases from J, with 13 bases between. Germline loops: CDR1 ENHRY, CDR2 SYGVKD. The CDR3 DNA is TGTGCCATCAGTCCACGAGATGGGCGCTACACCTTC. Its translation: CAISPRDGRYTF.

J is TRBJ2-5 and V is TRBV7-9; no reliable D call. V lost 4 bases, J lost 2 bases, and 14 bases lay in between. Germline CDR1 and CDR2: SEHNR and FQNEAQ (reference sequence). This CDR3 has 15 amino acids. The CDR3 is CASSSLVGPQETQYF. CDR3 nucleotide sequence: TGTGCCAGCAGCTCGCTCGTTGGCCCGCAAGAGACCCAGTACTTC.